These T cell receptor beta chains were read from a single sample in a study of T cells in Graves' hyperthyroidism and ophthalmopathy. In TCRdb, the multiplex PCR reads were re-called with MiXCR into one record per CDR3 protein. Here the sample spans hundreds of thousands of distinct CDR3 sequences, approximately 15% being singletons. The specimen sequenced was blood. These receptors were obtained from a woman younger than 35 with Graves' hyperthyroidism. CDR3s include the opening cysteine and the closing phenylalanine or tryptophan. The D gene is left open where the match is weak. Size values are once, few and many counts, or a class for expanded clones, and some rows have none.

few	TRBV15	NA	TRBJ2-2	TGTGCCACCAGCAGTTTTGGGAACACGAACACCGGGGAGCTGTTTTTT	CATSSFGNTNTGELFF
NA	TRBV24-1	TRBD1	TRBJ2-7	TGTGCCACCAGTGCCAGGACAGGGTACGAGCAGTACTTC	CATSARTGYEQYF
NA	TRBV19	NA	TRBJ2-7	TGTGCCAGTAGTATGGGAGACGGAGGGTCCTACGAGCAGTACTTC	CASSMGDGGSYEQYF
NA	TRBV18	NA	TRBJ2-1	TGTGCCAGCTCACCGTACCCATCCTACAATGAGCAGTTCTTC	CASSPYPSYNEQFF
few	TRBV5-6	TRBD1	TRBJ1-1	TGTGCCAGCAACCTCGCAGGGGGCGGTAACACTGAAGCTTTCTTT	CASNLAGGGNTEAFF
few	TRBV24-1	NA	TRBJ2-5	TGTGCCACCAGTGCGGGGTGGGAGACCCAGTACTTC	CATSAGWETQYF
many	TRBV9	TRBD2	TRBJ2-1	TGTGCCAGCAGCGTAGGACTAGCGGGAAGGAATGAGCAGTTCTTC	CASSVGLAGRNEQFF
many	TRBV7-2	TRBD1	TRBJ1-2	TGTGCCAGCAGTTCCCGGGGGACAGCTTATGGCTACACCTTC	CASSSRGTAYGYTF
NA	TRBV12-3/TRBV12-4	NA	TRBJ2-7	TGTGCCAGCAGTTTAAAAGGGGGGGGATACGAGCAGTACTTC	CASSLKGGGYEQYF
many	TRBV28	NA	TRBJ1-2	TGTGCCAGCAGGCCGACTGGGACCTACTATGGCTACACCTTC	CASRPTGTYYGYTF
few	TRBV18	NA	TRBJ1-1	TGTGCCAGCTCACCGACGACGGGGACCGAAGCTTTCTTT	CASSPTTGTEAFF
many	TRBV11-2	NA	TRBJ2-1	TGTGCCAGCAGCTTCATATACGGTACCGGGAGACACAATGAGCAGTTCTTC	CASSFIYGTGRHNEQFF
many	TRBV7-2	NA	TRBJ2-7	TGTGCCAGCAGCTTAGTACAGTACGAGCAGTACTTC	CASSLVQYEQYF
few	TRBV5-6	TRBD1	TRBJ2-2	TGTGCCAGCAGCCTACCCGGACAGGTTAAGGCCGGGGAGCTGTTTTTT	CASSLPGQVKAGELFF
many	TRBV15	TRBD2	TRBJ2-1	TGTGCCACCAGCTTCCGTCTAGCGGGAACCTACAATGAGCAGTTCTTC	CATSFRLAGTYNEQFF
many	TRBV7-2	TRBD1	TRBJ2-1	TGTGCCAGCAGCCCGGTGGGGACAGGGGTGGGCAATGAGCAGTTCTTC	CASSPVGTGVGNEQFF
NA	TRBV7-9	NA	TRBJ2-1	TGTGCCAGCAGCTTCTTAGAGGGGGGGTACAATGAGCAGTTCTTC	CASSFLEGGYNEQFF
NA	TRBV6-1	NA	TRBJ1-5	TGTGCCAGCAGTGAAGCGGGCGGGTGGACCCCTTGGCCCCAGCATTTT	CASSEAGGWTPWPQHF
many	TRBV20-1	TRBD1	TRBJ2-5	TGCAGTGCTAGAGCCCCCGGGACAGGGGTGAGGACCCAGTACTTC	CSARAPGTGVRTQYF
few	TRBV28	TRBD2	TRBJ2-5	TGTGCCAGCAGTTGGGGGACTAGCGGTTGGGGGGCCCAGTACTTC	CASSWGTSGWGAQYF
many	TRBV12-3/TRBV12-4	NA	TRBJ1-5	TGTGCCAGCTCCTTCGACAGCAATCAGCCCCAGCATTTT	CASSFDSNQPQHF
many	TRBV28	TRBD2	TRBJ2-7	TGTGCCAGCAGACTAGCGGGAGGGCCAAAACTCTACGAGCAGTACTTC	CASRLAGGPKLYEQYF
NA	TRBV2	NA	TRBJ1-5	TGTGCCAGCAGTGGAACCCATCAGCCCCAGCATTTT	CASSGTHQPQHF
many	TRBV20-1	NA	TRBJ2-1	TGCAGTGCTGGAGGTGGGTGGTCCCTCTACAATGAGCAGTTCTTC	CSAGGGWSLYNEQFF
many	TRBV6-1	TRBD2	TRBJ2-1	TGTGCCAGCAGAATTTGGACTAGCGGCTACAATGAGCAGTTCTTC	CASRIWTSGYNEQFF
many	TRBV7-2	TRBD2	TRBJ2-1	TGTGCCAGCAGCTTAGGTCAACGGACTAGCGGAAATGAGCAGTTCTTC	CASSLGQRTSGNEQFF
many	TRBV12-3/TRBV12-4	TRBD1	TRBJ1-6	TGTGCCAGCAGTCAAGGGGGCAGGAATTCACCCCTCCACTTT	CASSQGGRNSPLHF
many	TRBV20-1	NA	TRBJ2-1	TGCAGTGCCAGCGGTTTCATTAACTGGGATGAGCAGTTCTTC	CSASGFINWDEQFF
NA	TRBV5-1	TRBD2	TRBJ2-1	TGCGCCAGCAGCTTGGGAGCGGGAGCATTGGGTGAGCAGTTCTTC	CASSLGAGALGEQFF
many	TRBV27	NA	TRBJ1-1	TGTGCCAGCAGTTTAAGCCATACTCGAATCACTGAAGCTTTCTTT	CASSLSHTRITEAFF
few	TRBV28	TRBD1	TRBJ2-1	TGTGCCCCCGTCCCATCAGGGGGCGCAGGGGGGAGCAATGAGCAGTTCTTC	CAPVPSGGAGGSNEQFF
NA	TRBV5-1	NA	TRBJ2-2	TGCGCCAGCAGCTTGGATGCGGGACCGAACACCGGGGAGCTGTTTTTT	CASSLDAGPNTGELFF
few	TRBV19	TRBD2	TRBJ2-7	TGTGCCAGTAGCCTAAATGGACTAGCGGGGCGGGAGCAGTACTTC	CASSLNGLAGREQYF